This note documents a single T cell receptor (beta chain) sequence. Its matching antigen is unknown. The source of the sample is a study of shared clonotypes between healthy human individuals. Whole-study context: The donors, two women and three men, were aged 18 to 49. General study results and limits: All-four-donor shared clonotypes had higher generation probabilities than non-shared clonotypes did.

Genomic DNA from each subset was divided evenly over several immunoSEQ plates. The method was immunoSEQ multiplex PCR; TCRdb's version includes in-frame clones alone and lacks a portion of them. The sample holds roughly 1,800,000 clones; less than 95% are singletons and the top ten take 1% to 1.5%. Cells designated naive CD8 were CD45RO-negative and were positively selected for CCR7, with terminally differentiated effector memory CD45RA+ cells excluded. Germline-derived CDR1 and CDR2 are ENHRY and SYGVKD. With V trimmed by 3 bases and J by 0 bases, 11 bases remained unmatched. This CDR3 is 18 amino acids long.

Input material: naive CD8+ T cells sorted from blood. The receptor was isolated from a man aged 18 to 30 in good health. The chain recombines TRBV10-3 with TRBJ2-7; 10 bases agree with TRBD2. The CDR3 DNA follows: TGTGCCATCAGTGAAGGGGGCATTAGCGGGAGGATCTCCTACGAGCAGTACTTC. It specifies CAISEGGISGRISYEQYF.